This passage covers 17 T cell receptor beta chains from one sample sequenced in a study of T cell responses to AZD1222 COVID-19 vaccine. The assay was immunoSEQ multiplex PCR, and TCRdb's table has in-frame clones only and misses some. The data show 160,000 or so clones, around nine tenths seen once. The sample was peripheral blood, taken on day 0 of AZD1222 vaccination. These receptor sequences come from an adult in good health.

The CDR3 sequence: CASSQSVQPNQPQHF. DNA of the CDR3: TGTGCCAGCAGCCAATCAGTACAGCCAAATCAGCCCCAGCATTTT. This chain joins TRBV3-1 (or the pseudogene TRBV3-2) and TRBJ1-5; D not certain. The CDR3 has 15 residues. The germline V gene encodes CDR1 LGHDT and CDR2 YNNKEL (reference sequence). V lost 2 bases to trimming and J lost 4 bases, with 12 bases between them.

V gene TRBV24-1 combines with J gene TRBJ2-1; D is unresolved. The V end was cut by 7 bases, the J end by 10 bases, with 10 bases between. Germline CDR1 is KGHDR and CDR2 is SFDVKD. This CDR3 region has 11 residues. The CDR3 DNA sequence: TGTGCCACCAGCAGGATAGAGGAGCAGTTCTTC. It encodes CATSRIEEQFF.

The chain recombines TRBV6-1 with TRBJ1-3, with D possibly being TRBD1 (5 bases). The CDR3 is made up of 18 amino acids. Per the germline V gene, CDR1 is MNHNS and CDR2 is SASEGT. V lost 3 bases and J 5 bases, leaving 23 bases between the germline ends. The CDR3 sequence is CASSDPTTTADLRNTIYF. The CDR3, as DNA: TGTGCCAGCAGTGACCCTACTACGACAGCCGATTTAAGAAACACCATATATTTT.

The rearrangement uses TRBV7-2 and TRBJ1-2; 8 bases map to TRBD1. This CDR3 has 15 amino acids. The germline V gene has CDR1 SGHTA and CDR2 FQGNSA. With V trimmed by 4 bases and J by 8 bases, 12 bases remained unmatched. CDR3: CASSSTLARQGGYTF. The CDR3 DNA sequence: TGTGCCAGCAGCTCTACCCTGGCAAGACAGGGGGGCTACACCTTC.

The V gene is TRBV19, the J gene TRBJ1-3, with D unresolved. The CDR3 is made up of 16 amino acids. V was clipped by 3 bases and J by 0 bases, with 12 bases between them. From germline, CDR1 is LNHDA and CDR2 SQIVND (reference sequence). CDR3 DNA sequence: TGTGCCAGTAGTATTTCGCCGGAGGTCTCTGGAAACACCATATATTTT. Translating it yields CASSISPEVSGNTIYF.

The chain is built from TRBV28 and TRBJ1-5; D is uncertain. The CDR3 is 16 residues long. CDR1 and CDR2 (germline): MDHEN, SYDVKM. The V gene lost 7 bases and the J gene lost 3 bases, with 19 bases spanning the gap. The chain's CDR3 is CASTTPGRMFNQPQHF. The CDR3 bases are TGTGCCAGCACCACCCCCGGGAGGATGTTCAATCAGCCCCAGCATTTT.

This clone appeared a single time. The rearrangement joins TRBV19 to TRBJ1-4, with D maybe TRBD1 (5 bases). Deletions cut 2 bases from V and 1 base from J, with 11 bases between. The CDR3 loop spans 16 amino acids. Germline assignment: CDR1 LNHDA and CDR2 SQIVND (reference sequence). CDR3 in amino acids: CASSIQGALTNEKLFF. DNA for the CDR3: TGTGCCAGTAGTATACAAGGGGCTCTAACTAATGAAAAACTGTTTTTT.

The CDR3 region is CASSRELMNTEAFF. CDR3 bases: TGTGCCAGCAGTAGGGAGCTGATGAACACTGAAGCTTTCTTT. The chain combines TRBV6-2 or TRBV6-3 with TRBJ1-1; D uncertain. CDR3 length: 14 amino acids. In germline, CDR1 is MNHEY, CDR2 SVGEGT. V was clipped by 5 bases and J by 0 bases, with 10 bases between them.

The rearrangement uses TRBV19 and TRBJ1-6, with D maybe TRBD1 (6 bases). This CDR3 region has 18 residues. V lost 4 bases and J 4 bases, leaving 20 bases between the germline ends. Germline V gene data show CDR1 as LNHDA and CDR2 as SQIVND (reference sequence). CDR3 amino acids: CASSNPGQTTVYNSPLHF. The CDR3 DNA reads TGTGCCAGTAGTAATCCCGGACAGACGACCGTTTATAATTCACCCCTCCACTTT.

The J gene is TRBJ1-6, the V gene TRBV5-1; 9 nucleotides agree with TRBD1. The V gene end was trimmed by 3 bases and the J gene end by 4 bases; junction bases not matched to a gene: 2. Germline values: CDR1 SGHRS, CDR2 YFSETQ. The CDR3 loop spans 15 amino acids. Here the CDR3 reads CASSSGTGYNSPLHF. As DNA, the CDR3 is TGCGCCAGCAGCTCCGGGACAGGGTATAATTCACCCCTCCACTTT.

The rearrangement joins TRBV24-1 to TRBJ2-6; 7 bases map to TRBD1. There are 18 residues in the CDR3. V shed 4 bases, J shed 3 bases, and the junction held 11 bases outside the gene matches. The germline CDR1 and CDR2 sequences are KGHDR and SFDVKD. CDR3 loop: CATSDTTGNVRGANVLTF. As DNA, the CDR3 is TGTGCCACCAGTGACACGACAGGGAATGTACGTGGGGCCAACGTCCTGACTTTC.

Concerning this clone itself: The same CDR3 can be traced to other DNA sequences in this sample. The gene calls are TRBV6-2 or TRBV6-3 and TRBJ1-6; D not certain. With 6 bases removed from V and 2 bases from J, the gap between germline ends came to 5 bases. Germline V gene sequence: CDR1 MNHEY, CDR2 SVGEGT. The length of the CDR3 is 13 residues. CDR3 protein: CASSDPYNSPLHF. The CDR3 DNA sequence: TGTGCCAGCAGCGATCCCTATAATTCACCCCTCCACTTT.

The chain carries TRBV27 and TRBJ1-2; a weak D match, TRBD1 (5 bases). Trimming shortened V by 2 bases and J by 5 bases, and 12 bases separated the two germline ends. Looked up from germline, CDR1 is MNHEY and CDR2 is SMNVEV (reference sequence). The CDR3 has 14 residues. Written as DNA, the CDR3 is TGTGCCAGCAGTTTAGGGGGAGGATGGTATGGCTACACCTTC. Amino acids: CASSLGGGWYGYTF.

V and J are TRBV6-5 and TRBJ1-5; 7 bases are shared with TRBD1. Germline V gives CDR1 MNHEY, CDR2 SVGAGI. The CDR3 contains 14 residues. Trimming removed 4 bases from V and 3 bases from J; junction bases left unmatched: 3. DNA of the CDR3: TGTGCCAGCAGTTTGGACAGGAACAATCAGCCCCAGCATTTT. Its protein product is CASSLDRNNQPQHF.

The V gene is TRBV6-5, the J gene TRBJ1-2, with a possible D match to TRBD1 (6 bases). CDR3 length: 14 residues. V lost 8 bases and J lost 6, with 19 bases in between. Germline lookup yields CDR1 MNHEY and CDR2 SVGAGI. As DNA, the CDR3 is TGTGCCAGCTCCCCAAGGGGTCAGGGGCATGGCTACACCTTC. This sequence encodes CASSPRGQGHGYTF.

The V call is TRBV28, the J call TRBJ2-1, with 12 bases fitting TRBD1. J was trimmed by 5 bases and V by 4 bases; bases with no gene match: 3. Germline lookup yields CDR1 MDHEN and CDR2 SYDVKM. The CDR3 spans 15 residues. The CDR3 bases are TGTGCCAGCAGTTCGGGACAGGGGGCGGACAATGAGCAGTTCTTC. Translation gives CASSSGQGADNEQFF. Full variable domain (remainder filled in from reference TRBV28 and TRBJ2-1): DVKVTQSSRYLVKRTGEKVFLECVQDMDHENMFWYRQDPGLGLRLIYFSYDVKMKEKGDIPEGYSVSREKKERFSLILESASTNQTSMYLCASSSGQGADNEQFFGPGTRLTVL.

The chain carries TRBV3-1 (or the pseudogene TRBV3-2) and TRBJ2-1; TRBD2 might be the D (6 bases). Looked up from germline, CDR1 is LGHDT and CDR2 is YNNKEL (reference sequence). V was trimmed by 4 bases and J by 2 bases, leaving 24 bases between them. CDR3 length: 19 amino acids. CDR3 amino acids: CASSRTPSRRASTYNEQFF. CDR3 bases: TGTGCCAGCAGCCGAACCCCTAGCAGGAGGGCCTCTACCTACAATGAGCAGTTCTTC.